The 21 T cell receptor beta chains presented below share a single source sample, sequenced in a study of cytomegalovirus exposure and HLA in healthy donors. PCR primers comprised 60 Vbeta and 13 Jbeta primers. Assay: immunoSEQ multiplex PCR; the TCRdb copy retains only in-frame clones and omits some. The sample contains fewer than 200,000 clones, approximately 84% of which appear only once. The sample consisted of PBMCs. These receptors all come from a woman between 45 and 65 years old in good health and CMV-seropositive.

This clone was seen only a few times. The chain joins TRBV9 to TRBJ1-1; 11 bases map to TRBD1. This CDR3 region has 15 residues. Per germline, CDR1 SGDLS and CDR2 YYNGEE. The junction had 5 bases not matched to a gene; V was cut back by 0 bases and J by 7 bases. The CDR3 region has the DNA TGTGCCAGCAGCGTAGTGGGACAGGGGGACCGTGAAGCTTTCTTT. This translates into CASSVVGQGDREAFF.

The chain links TRBV7-9 to TRBJ1-4; D gene unclear. The CDR3 spans 11 residues. Germline V gene lookup returns CDR1 SEHNR and CDR2 FQNEAQ (reference sequence). Deletions cut 4 bases from V and 8 bases from J, with 5 bases between. The CDR3 coding sequence is TGTGCCAGCAGCTCCAGAGAAAAACTGTTTTTT. Translating it yields CASSSREKLFF.

The V gene is TRBV28, the J gene TRBJ2-7, with 12 bases matching TRBD2. Germline V gene sequence: CDR1 MDHEN, CDR2 SYDVKM. The junction had 4 bases not matched to a gene; V was cut back by 1 base and J by 6 bases. The CDR3 extends over 15 amino acids. CDR3 DNA: TGTGCCAGCAGTTTATATCTAGCGGGAGGGGCCGAGCAGTACTTC. Encoded protein: CASSLYLAGGAEQYF. Variable domain in full (rest from reference TRBV28 and TRBJ2-7): DVKVTQSSRYLVKRTGEKVFLECVQDMDHENMFWYRQDPGLGLRLIYFSYDVKMKEKGDIPEGYSVSREKKERFSLILESASTNQTSMYLCASSLYLAGGAEQYFGPGTRLTVT.

CDR3 DNA sequence: TGTGCCAGCTCACCCGGCAGGAAGAACACTGAAGCTTTCTTT. Its protein is CASSPGRKNTEAFF. This chain links TRBV18 with TRBJ1-1, with unresolved D. This CDR3 comprises 14 residues. The V gene lost 3 bases and the J gene lost 1 base, with 9 bases spanning the gap. Germline assignment: CDR1 KGHSH and CDR2 LQKENI. Supplemented by reference TRBV18 and TRBJ1-1, the full variable domain reads NAGVMQNPRHLVRRRGQEARLRCSPMKGHSHVYWYRQLPEEGLKFMVYLQKENIIDESGMPKERFSAEFPKEGPSILRIQQVVRGDSAAYFCASSPGRKNTEAFFGQGTRLTVV.

The genes are TRBV28 and TRBJ2-7; 15 bases are shared with TRBD2. The CDR3 sequence is 18 residues long. The V segment lost 5 bases and the J segment 2 bases; nucleotides outside the gene matches: 10. Germline V gives CDR1 MDHEN, CDR2 SYDVKM. The CDR3 bases are TGTGCCAGCAGTGGGACTAGCGGGGGGCAGATCCGACCCTACGAGCAGTACTTC. This codes for CASSGTSGGQIRPYEQYF. Full variable domain (rest looked up from reference TRBV28 and TRBJ2-7): DVKVTQSSRYLVKRTGEKVFLECVQDMDHENMFWYRQDPGLGLRLIYFSYDVKMKEKGDIPEGYSVSREKKERFSLILESASTNQTSMYLCASSGTSGGQIRPYEQYFGPGTRLTVT.

The chain carries TRBV6-6 and TRBJ1-4; 9 positions agree with TRBD1. Trimming cost V 7 bases and J 5 bases; bases outside gene matches: 11. In germline, CDR1 is MNHNY, CDR2 SVGAGI (reference sequence). There are 16 residues in the CDR3. CDR3 residues: CASTNSRQGVNEKLFF. The CDR3 region has the DNA TGTGCCAGCACCAATTCTAGACAGGGGGTAAATGAAAAACTGTTTTTT.

The rearrangement links TRBV27 to TRBJ2-6, with 9 positions matching TRBD1. J lost 4 bases, V lost 11 bases, and 6 bases had no gene match. Germline V CDR1 and CDR2: MNHEY, SMNVEV (reference sequence). This CDR3 region has 14 residues. Here the CDR3 reads CAGGQGTGANVLTF. The CDR3 DNA follows: TGTGCCGGAGGACAGGGGACCGGGGCCAACGTCCTGACTTTC.

The chain joins TRBV5-5 to TRBJ2-7; weak D call: TRBD2 (6 bases). This CDR3 contains 14 residues. The germline V and J ends were trimmed by 1 base and 4 bases, with 12 bases remaining between them. CDR1 and CDR2 (germline): SGHKS, YYEKEE (reference sequence). CDR3 sequence: CASSLPLARYEQYF. The CDR3 DNA sequence: TGTGCCAGCAGCTTGCCCCTAGCGAGGTACGAGCAGTACTTC.

The CDR3 region has the DNA TGTGCCAGCAGAAACCGACAGGGGAATTATGAAAAACTGTTTTTT. It is translated as CASRNRQGNYEKLFF. The chain recombines TRBV2 with TRBJ1-4; TRBD1 aligns across 8 bases. V shed 6 bases, J shed 6 bases, and the junction held 9 bases outside the gene matches. This CDR3 has 15 amino acids. Germline V lookup: CDR1 SNHLY, CDR2 FYNNEI.

V usage is TRBV14 and J usage is TRBJ2-3; TRBD1 matches at 9 bases. The germline V gene has CDR1 SGHDN and CDR2 FVKESK. This CDR3 region has 18 residues. With 4 bases clipped from V and 4 bases from J, the junction kept 15 bases outside the gene matches. The CDR3 coding sequence is TGTGCCAGCAGCCCTTACCGTGGGACAGGGAACCGCCCAGATACGCAGTATTTT. This gives the protein CASSPYRGTGNRPDTQYF. Variable domain in full (rest from reference TRBV14 and TRBJ2-3): EAGVTQFPSHSVIEKGQTVTLRCDPISGHDNLYWYRRVMGKEIKFLLHFVKESKQDESGMPNNRFLAERTGGTYSTLKVQPAELEDSGVYFCASSPYRGTGNRPDTQYFGPGTRLTVL.

This sequence joins TRBV2 and TRBJ2-2; 12 nucleotides line up with TRBD2. There are 15 residues in the CDR3. The V and J ends lost 8 bases and 3 bases, in that order; junction bases with no gene match: 4. Germline V lookup: CDR1 SNHLY, CDR2 FYNNEI. The CDR3 bases are TGTGCCAGCGGAAGACTAGCGGGAGACACCGGGGAGCTGTTTTTT. Amino acid sequence: CASGRLAGDTGELFF.

The chain links TRBV7-9 to TRBJ2-5, with TRBD1 matching 8 bases. V shed 5 bases and J 1 base; nucleotides not matched to a gene: 6. This CDR3 is built from 15 residues. CDR1 is SEHNR, CDR2 FQNEAQ, per germline (reference sequence). The CDR3 protein is CASSPRTGPQETQYF. Written as DNA, the CDR3 is TGTGCCAGCAGCCCCCGGACAGGGCCCCAAGAGACCCAGTACTTC.

The V and J genes are TRBV5-4 and TRBJ2-7; no definite D call. CDR1 and CDR2 (germline): SGHNT, YYREEE (reference sequence). V shed 0 bases and J shed 3 bases, with 7 bases lying between them. The CDR3 sequence is 13 residues long. The CDR3 DNA reads as TGTGCCAGCAGCTTGGGCGAAAACTACGAGCAGTACTTC. This codes for CASSLGENYEQYF.

J is TRBJ2-5 and V is TRBV7-2, with D tentatively TRBD1 (6 bases). V was cut by 5 bases and J by 5 bases, with 15 bases left in between. The CDR3 length is 14 residues. Germline V gene data show CDR1 as SGHTA and CDR2 as FQGNSA. CDR3 bases: TGTGCCAGCAGCCCGCAACAGGGTTGGGAGACCCAGTACTTC. Encoded protein: CASSPQQGWETQYF.

The chain recombines TRBV5-1 with TRBJ1-4; D gene ambiguous. CDR1 is SGHRS, CDR2 YFSETQ, per germline. This CDR3 has 14 amino acids. Trimming pared 4 bases from V and 0 bases from J, leaving 7 bases between. The CDR3 reads CASSHPATNEKLFF. The CDR3, as DNA: TGCGCCAGCAGCCACCCAGCAACTAATGAAAAACTGTTTTTT.

This clone came up a few times. This chain links TRBV6-1 with TRBJ2-3, with D perhaps matching TRBD2 (6 bases). The CDR3 extends over 16 amino acids. The V end lost 4 bases, the J end lost 3 bases, and 17 bases lay between the germline ends. Per the germline V gene, CDR1 is MNHNS and CDR2 is SASEGT. Here the CDR3 DNA reads TGTGCCAGCAGTGTCCCGGGCGGGGCGGGGACAGATACGCAGTATTTT. Encoded protein: CASSVPGGAGTDTQYF.

The gene calls are TRBV6-5 and TRBJ2-1; maybe TRBD2 (7 bases). Germline assignment: CDR1 MNHEY and CDR2 SVGAGI. The CDR3 is made up of 15 amino acids. Deletions cut 8 bases from V and 2 bases from J, with 16 bases between. CDR3 sequence (DNA): TGTGCCAGCGGCGGTCGGGGGGCGCCCTACAATGAGCAGTTCTTC. This encodes CASGGRGAPYNEQFF.

The chain is built from TRBV28 and TRBJ2-2, with a tentative D call TRBD2 (7 bases). V shed 3 bases and J shed 6 bases, with 14 bases lying between them. The CDR3 has 15 residues. Germline V gives CDR1 MDHEN, CDR2 SYDVKM. The CDR3 coding sequence is TGTGCCAGCAGTTTCCGCGGGGGCGCAGCCGGGGAGCTGTTTTTT. Its translation: CASSFRGGAAGELFF.

This chain's CDR3 is CASNLVGEGDQYF. Here the CDR3 DNA reads TGCGCCAGCAACTTAGTGGGTGAGGGCGACCAGTACTTC. The chain is built from TRBV5-1 and TRBJ2-7, with TRBD2 as a possible D gene (5 bases). The length of the CDR3 is 13 residues. Per germline, CDR1 SGHRS and CDR2 YFSETQ. V lost 6 bases, J lost 10 bases, and 20 bases lay in between.

The chain recombines TRBV5-1 with TRBJ2-7; no definite D call. The CDR3 consists of 13 residues. V was cut by 1 base and J by 2 bases, with 7 bases left in between. The V gene's germline CDR1 is SGHRS and CDR2 YFSETQ. The chain's CDR3 is CASSLNPAYEQYF. CDR3 bases: TGCGCCAGCAGCTTGAATCCGGCCTACGAGCAGTACTTC. Filled out from reference TRBV5-1 and TRBJ2-7, the complete variable domain reads KAGVTQTPRYLIKTRGQQVTLSCSPISGHRSVSWYQQTPGQGLQFLFEYFSETQRNKGNFPGRFSGRQFSNSRSEMNVSTLELGDSALYLCASSLNPAYEQYFGPGTRLTVT.

This clone showed up just once. This rearrangement joins TRBV6-6 to TRBJ1-2; D gene ambiguous. The CDR3 is 10 amino acids. Trimming stripped 9 bases from V and 4 bases from J, with 6 bases between. Germline V gene data show CDR1 as MNHNY and CDR2 as SVGAGI (reference sequence). The CDR3 spells CASYSYGYTF. The CDR3 DNA is TGTGCCAGTTACAGCTATGGCTACACCTTC.